This T cell receptor beta chain was found in a study of T cell responses to AZD1222 COVID-19 vaccine. Sequenced by immunoSEQ multiplex PCR; TCRdb stores in-frame clones only, minus some. The profile shows about 86,000 clones, about nine tenths of them singletons. Germline CDR1 reads SGHVS; CDR2 reads FQNEAQ. Trimming stripped 3 bases from V and 2 bases from J, with 11 bases between. The CDR3 sequence is 14 residues long. Sequencing was performed on peripheral blood, taken on day 0 of AZD1222 vaccination. The clonotype was recovered from an adult in good health. The chain links TRBV7-8 to TRBJ2-7; D is unclear. The CDR3 bases are TGTGCCAGCAGCTTTCAAGGTTACGCCTACGAGCAGTACTTC. Protein: CASSFQGYAYEQYF.